This T cell receptor beta chain was sequenced during a study of T cell responses to AZD1222 COVID-19 vaccine (dated by TCRdb to the early 2020s). Some background on the complete study: TCR sequencing covered more than 230 trial participants: 200 to 220 given two doses of AZD1222 and about 26 given two doses of MenACWY control vaccine. Trial participants were enrolled by age into subgroups of 18-55, 56-69 and 70-plus years, and about 150, 27 and 61 TCR-sequenced participants, respectively, were included in these subgroups. Points the paper makes about the study in general: CD4 TCRs associated with the vaccine covered the entire spike protein, and the dominant responses were in regions 160-218 and 743-854. Epitopes outside the regions mutated in the B.1.351 and B.1.1.7 variants were reportedly recognized by nearly half of the unique spike-specific TCRs. Spike-specific TCR breadth and depth rose significantly after two AZD1222 doses compared with day 0 and with MenACWY recipients. In the small 56-69-year group, the increase in depth fell short of significance, most likely because of low power. Participants were mostly white British, with more females than males. The authors suggested clonal diversity may have been underestimated. Conclusions about previously exposed vaccinees are limited because only six or seven AZD1222 recipients were SARS-CoV-2 seropositive at baseline. Because no day 14 peak-response samples were available, repertoires were characterized only after the peak T cell response.

The time point label for this specimen denotes: baseline before first vaccination. According to the study, the label for this sample's treatment or condition signals: meningococcal conjugate vaccine given as trial control. Vaccinee samples came from UK trials COV001 and COV002, including a single-blind randomized controlled phase 2/3 trial of AZD1222 (ChAdOx1 nCoV-19) in healthy adults. For TCRbeta chain sequencing, PBMC samples were collected from trial participants at day 0 and at day 28 after the second dose. With regard to this clone: Its antigen has not been determined. Base quality data are lacking; no much larger clone is found one base away.

The CDR3 regions of human TCRbeta chains were analyzed by immunosequencing. For the original study's pipeline: Repertoire TCRs were checked for matches against a reference library of SARS-CoV-2-specific TCRs that had been generated using the MIRA antigen-specificity platform. Breadth meant the fraction of unique TCRs that were SARS-CoV-2-associated, whereas depth meant the fraction of total T cells that were SARS-CoV-2-associated. Each spike-specific TCR was assigned to its reactive spike region and to a CD4 or CD8 class using the MIRA data. Log10-transformed breadth and depth values were compared by one-way ANOVA with Sidak's multiple comparisons tests. In TCRdb, the immuneACCESS table is reduced to in-frame sequences with V and J assigned. These tables do not hold every clone; where another copy was compared, an unresolved V gene accounts for under half, and the others remain unexplained. V and J calls and clone size are copied from that table; D and trimming were computed from the DNA. The sample table lists some 150,000 clones, about 91% of them with a count of one. Of the sample, about 3.7% falls within the top ten clones.

The TCR comes from an adult in good health. This specimen consisted of peripheral blood, obtained on day 0 of MenACWY control vaccination.

The CDR3 protein sequence reads: CASSFQRAPRYTGELFF. The bases read TGTGCCAGCAGTTTCCAGCGGGCCCCGCGGTACACCGGGGAGCTGTTTTTT. The rearranged chain carries TRBV27 and TRBJ2-2; perhaps TRBD2 is the D gene, with 6 bases matching. The CDR3 has 17 amino acids, counting the end cysteine and phenylalanine. The retained sequence is limited to the CDR3, 51 bases, with the frame set at the first base. V and J lose 3 bases and 3 bases, and a span of 17 bases separates them. The germline V gene (reference sequence) supplies CDR1 MNHEY and CDR2 SMNVEV.